The clone carrying this T cell receptor beta chain was detected a few times. Its antigen is currently unknown. Each sample had two DNA replicates, approximately 0.52 ug blood or roughly 1.5 ug tissue. Using immunoSEQ multiplex PCR, the repertoire was profiled, and TCRdb retains in-frame clones only, with some absent. The sample consists of under 30,000 clones, approximately 75% of them appearing once. The data belong to a study of early stage breast cancer tumors. Study conclusions and caveats: Functional markers like CD4, CD8 and FOXP3 were missed in bulk sequencing. Commonly generated sequences made up most enriched TCRB sequences shared between patients.

The sample consisted of blood. The TCR was taken from a person between 50 and 60 years old with breast cancer.

The CDR3 region has the DNA TGTGCCAGCTTCAACCTTGGGGGCCAAGGGAGCACAGATACGCAGTATTTT. Encoded protein: CASFNLGGQGSTDTQYF. The chain recombines TRBV27 with TRBJ2-3, with a tentative D call TRBD1 (6 bases). The CDR3 covers 17 residues. V was trimmed by 8 bases and J by 0 bases, leaving 21 bases between them. Looked up from germline, CDR1 is MNHEY and CDR2 is SMNVEV (reference sequence).